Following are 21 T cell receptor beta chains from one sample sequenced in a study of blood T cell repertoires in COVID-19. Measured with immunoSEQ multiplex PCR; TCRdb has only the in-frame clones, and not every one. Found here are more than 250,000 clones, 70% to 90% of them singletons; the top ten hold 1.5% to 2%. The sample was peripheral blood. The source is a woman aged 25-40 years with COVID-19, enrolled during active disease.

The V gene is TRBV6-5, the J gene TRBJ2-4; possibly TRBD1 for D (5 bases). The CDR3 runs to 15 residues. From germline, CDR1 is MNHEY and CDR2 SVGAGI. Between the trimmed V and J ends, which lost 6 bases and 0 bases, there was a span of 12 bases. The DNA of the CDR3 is TGTGCCAGCAGGTGGGGCGGTTTAGCCAAAAACATTCAGTACTTC. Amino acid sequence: CASRWGGLAKNIQYF.

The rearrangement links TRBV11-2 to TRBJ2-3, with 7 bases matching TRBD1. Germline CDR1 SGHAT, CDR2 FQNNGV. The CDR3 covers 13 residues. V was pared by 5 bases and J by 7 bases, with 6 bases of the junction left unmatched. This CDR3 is CASSPDRAYTQYF. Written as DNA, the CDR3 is TGTGCCAGCAGCCCAGACAGGGCATATACGCAGTATTTT.

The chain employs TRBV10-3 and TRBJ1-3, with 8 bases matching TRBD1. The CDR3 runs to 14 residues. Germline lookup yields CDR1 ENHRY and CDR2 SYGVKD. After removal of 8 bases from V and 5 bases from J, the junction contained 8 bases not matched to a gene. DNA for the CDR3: TGTGCCATCTCTGAGACAGGGGACAGAAACACCATATATTTT. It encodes CAISETGDRNTIYF.

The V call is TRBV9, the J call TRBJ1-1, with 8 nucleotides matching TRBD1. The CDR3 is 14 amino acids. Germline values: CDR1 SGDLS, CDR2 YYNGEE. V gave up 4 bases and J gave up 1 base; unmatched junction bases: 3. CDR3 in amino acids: CASSTGQENTEAFF. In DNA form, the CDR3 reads TGTGCCAGCAGCACGGGACAGGAGAACACTGAAGCTTTCTTT.

The CDR3 protein is CASISTGGLVYTGELFF. The CDR3 DNA reads as TGTGCCAGCATCTCCACCGGGGGGTTGGTGTACACCGGGGAGCTGTTTTTT. The gene calls are TRBV7-8 and TRBJ2-2, with TRBD2 matching 7 bases. Germline values: CDR1 SGHVS, CDR2 FQNEAQ. This CDR3 comprises 17 residues. J lost 3 bases, V lost 7 bases, and 14 bases had no gene match. Full variable domain (rest looked up from reference TRBV7-8 and TRBJ2-2): GAGVSQSPRYKVAKRGQDVALRCDPISGHVSLFWYQQALGQGPEFLTYFQNEAQLDKSGLPSDRFFAERPEGSVSTLKIQRTQQEDSAVYLCASISTGGLVYTGELFFGEGSRLTVL.

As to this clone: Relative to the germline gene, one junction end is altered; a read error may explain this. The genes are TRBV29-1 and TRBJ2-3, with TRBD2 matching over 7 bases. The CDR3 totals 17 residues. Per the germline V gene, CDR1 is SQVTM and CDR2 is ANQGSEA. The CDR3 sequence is CSVEERGTNPPPETQYF. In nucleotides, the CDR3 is TGCAGCGTTGAAGAGCGGGGGACGAACCCGCCTCCAGAGACGCAGTATTTT.

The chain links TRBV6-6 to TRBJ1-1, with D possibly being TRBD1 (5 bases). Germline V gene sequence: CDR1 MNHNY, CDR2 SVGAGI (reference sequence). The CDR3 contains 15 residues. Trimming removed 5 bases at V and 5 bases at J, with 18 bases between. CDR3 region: CASSPSGPGGTEAFF. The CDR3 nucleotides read TGTGCCAGCAGTCCATCGGGGCCCGGAGGGACTGAAGCTTTCTTT.

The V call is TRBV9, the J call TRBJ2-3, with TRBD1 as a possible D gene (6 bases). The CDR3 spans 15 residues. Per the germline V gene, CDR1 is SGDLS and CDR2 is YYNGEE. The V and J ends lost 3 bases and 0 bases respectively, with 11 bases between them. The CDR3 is CASSAIRGSTDTQYF. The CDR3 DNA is TGTGCCAGCAGCGCCATCAGGGGTAGCACAGATACGCAGTATTTT.

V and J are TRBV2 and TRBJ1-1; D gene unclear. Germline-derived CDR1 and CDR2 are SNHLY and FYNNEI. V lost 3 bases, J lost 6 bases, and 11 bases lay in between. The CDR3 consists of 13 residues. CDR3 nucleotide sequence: TGTGCCAGCAGTGACAGTCTTAACCCTGAAGCTTTCTTT. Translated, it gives CASSDSLNPEAFF.

For the CDR3, the DNA is TGTGCCAGCAGCTTGCAAGTCAGGGTCGACTCTGGAAACACCATATATTTT. This sequence encodes CASSLQVRVDSGNTIYF. The chain has TRBV5-5 and TRBJ1-3, with D perhaps matching TRBD1 (5 bases). The germline CDR1 and CDR2 sequences are SGHKS and YYEKEE (reference sequence). Deletions cut 1 base from V and 0 bases from J, with 14 bases between. The CDR3 spans 17 residues.

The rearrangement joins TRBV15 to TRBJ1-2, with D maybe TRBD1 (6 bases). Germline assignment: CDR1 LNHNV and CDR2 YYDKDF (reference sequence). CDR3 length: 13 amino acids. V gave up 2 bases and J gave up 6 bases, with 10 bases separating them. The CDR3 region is CATSRSSGDGYTF. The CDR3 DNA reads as TGTGCCACCAGCAGAAGCTCAGGGGATGGCTACACCTTC. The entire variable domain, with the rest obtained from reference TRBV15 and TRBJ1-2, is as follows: DAMVIQNPRYQVTQFGKPVTLSCSQTLNHNVMYWYQQKSSQAPKLLFHYYDKDFNNEADTPDNFQSRRPNTSFCFLDIRSPGLGDTAMYLCATSRSSGDGYTFGSGTRLTVV.

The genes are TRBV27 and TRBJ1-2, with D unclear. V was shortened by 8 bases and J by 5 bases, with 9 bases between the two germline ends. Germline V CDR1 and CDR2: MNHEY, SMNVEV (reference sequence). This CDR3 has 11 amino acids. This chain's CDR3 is CASGDGYGYTF. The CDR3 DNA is TGTGCCAGCGGTGACGGGTATGGCTACACCTTC.

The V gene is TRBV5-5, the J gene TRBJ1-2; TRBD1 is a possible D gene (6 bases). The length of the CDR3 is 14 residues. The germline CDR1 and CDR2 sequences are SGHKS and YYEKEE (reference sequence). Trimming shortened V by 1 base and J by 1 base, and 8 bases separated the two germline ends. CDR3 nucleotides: TGTGCCAGCAGCTTGTTAGGGGGTAACTATGGCTACACCTTC. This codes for CASSLLGGNYGYTF. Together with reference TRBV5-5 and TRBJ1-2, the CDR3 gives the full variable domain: DAGVTQSPTHLIKTRGQQVTLRCSPISGHKSVSWYQQVLGQGPQFIFQYYEKEERGRGNFPDRFSARQFPNYSSELNVNALLLGDSALYLCASSLLGGNYGYTFGSGTRLTVV.

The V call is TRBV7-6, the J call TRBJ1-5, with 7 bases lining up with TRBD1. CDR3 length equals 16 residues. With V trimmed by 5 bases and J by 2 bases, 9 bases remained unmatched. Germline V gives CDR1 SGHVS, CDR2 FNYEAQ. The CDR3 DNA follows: TGTGCCAGCAGCCCAGAGGCCAGGGGGGGCAATCAGCCCCAGCATTTT. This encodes CASSPEARGGNQPQHF.

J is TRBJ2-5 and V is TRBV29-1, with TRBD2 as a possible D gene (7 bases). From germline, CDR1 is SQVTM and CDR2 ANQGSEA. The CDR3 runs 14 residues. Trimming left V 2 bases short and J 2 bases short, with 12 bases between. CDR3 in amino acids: CSVEWGGWQETQYF. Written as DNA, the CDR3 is TGCAGCGTTGAATGGGGGGGCTGGCAAGAGACCCAGTACTTC.

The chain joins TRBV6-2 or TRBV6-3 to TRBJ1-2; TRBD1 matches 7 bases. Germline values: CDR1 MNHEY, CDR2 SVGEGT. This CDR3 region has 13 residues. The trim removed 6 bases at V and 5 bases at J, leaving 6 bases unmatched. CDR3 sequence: CASSPGTVYGYTF. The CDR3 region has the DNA TGTGCCAGCAGCCCCGGGACAGTATATGGCTACACCTTC.

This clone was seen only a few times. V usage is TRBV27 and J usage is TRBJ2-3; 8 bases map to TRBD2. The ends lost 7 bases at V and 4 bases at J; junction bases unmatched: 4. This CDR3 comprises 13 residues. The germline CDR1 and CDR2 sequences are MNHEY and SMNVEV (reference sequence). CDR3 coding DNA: TGTGCCAGCAATGGACTAGCCTCAGATACGCAGTATTTT. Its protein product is CASNGLASDTQYF.

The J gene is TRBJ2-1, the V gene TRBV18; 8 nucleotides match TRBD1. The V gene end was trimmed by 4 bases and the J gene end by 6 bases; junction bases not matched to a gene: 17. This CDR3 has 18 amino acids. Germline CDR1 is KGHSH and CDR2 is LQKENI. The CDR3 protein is CASSLGQGAKALSNEQFF. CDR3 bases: TGTGCCAGCTCACTCGGGCAGGGGGCTAAGGCTTTATCCAATGAGCAGTTCTTC.

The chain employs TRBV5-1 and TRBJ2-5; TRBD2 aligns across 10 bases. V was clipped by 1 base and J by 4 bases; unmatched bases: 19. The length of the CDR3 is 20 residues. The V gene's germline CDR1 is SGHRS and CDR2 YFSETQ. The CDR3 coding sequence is TGCGCCAGCAGCTTGAACCTGGAAGAGCGGGGGGGCCTTTCATCAGAGACCCAGTACTTC. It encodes CASSLNLEERGGLSSETQYF.

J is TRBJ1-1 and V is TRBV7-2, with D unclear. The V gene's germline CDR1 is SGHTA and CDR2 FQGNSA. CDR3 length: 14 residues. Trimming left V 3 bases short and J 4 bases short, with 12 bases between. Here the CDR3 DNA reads TGTGCCAGCAGCTTCCTCGGCCCAGGCACTGAAGCTTTCTTT. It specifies CASSFLGPGTEAFF.

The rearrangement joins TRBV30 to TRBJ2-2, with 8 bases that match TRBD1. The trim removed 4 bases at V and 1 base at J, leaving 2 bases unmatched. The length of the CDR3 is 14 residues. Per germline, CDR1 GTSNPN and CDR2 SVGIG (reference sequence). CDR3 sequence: CAWKGTGNTGELFF. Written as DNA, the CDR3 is TGTGCCTGGAAAGGGACAGGGAACACCGGGGAGCTGTTTTTT.